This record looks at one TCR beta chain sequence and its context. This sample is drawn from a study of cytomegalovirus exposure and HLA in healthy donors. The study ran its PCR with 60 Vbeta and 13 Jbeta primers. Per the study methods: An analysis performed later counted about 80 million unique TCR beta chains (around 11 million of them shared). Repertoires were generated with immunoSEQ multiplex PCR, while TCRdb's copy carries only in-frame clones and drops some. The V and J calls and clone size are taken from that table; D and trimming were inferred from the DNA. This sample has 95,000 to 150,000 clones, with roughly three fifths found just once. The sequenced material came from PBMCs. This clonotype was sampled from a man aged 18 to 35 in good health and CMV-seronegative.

The CDR3 nucleotides are TGTGCCAGCAGCTACAGCGGGGATCCTACCGGGGAGCTGTTTTTT. Translating it yields CASSYSGDPTGELFF. This rearrangement joins TRBV4-2 to TRBJ2-2, with 7 positions matching TRBD2. CDR1 and CDR2 from the germline V gene are LGHNA and YNFKEQ. J gave up 5 bases and V 5 bases, and 8 bases lay outside the gene matches. CDR3 length: 15 amino acids.